The 2 T cell receptor beta chains reported below all come from one sample, sequenced in a study of neurological immune-mediated disorders. TCRdb passed the 5' RACE reads through MiXCR, listing each CDR3 protein once. The data contain around 28,000 distinct CDR3 sequences, about 2.6% of them singletons. Sequenced sample: PBMCs. These receptors all come from a woman between 45 and 65 years old with multiple sclerosis.

This rearrangement joins TRBV24-1 to TRBJ1-4, with a weak D call TRBD1 (6 bases). The CDR3 runs to 14 residues. Trimming cost V 7 bases and J 11 bases, with 19 bases left between them. Germline V lookup: CDR1 KGHDR, CDR2 SFDVKD. The CDR3 coding sequence is TGTGCCACCAGCGAAGGGGGTTTGGCGGACAAACTGTTTTTT. Amino acids: CATSEGGLADKLFF.

This clonotype was observed many times. The chain employs TRBV7-9 and TRBJ2-5; 9 bases are a match to TRBD1. CDR1 SEHNR and CDR2 FQNEAQ come from the germline V gene (reference sequence). V trimming: 3 bases; J trimming: 3 bases; junction bases outside the gene matches: 5. The CDR3 has 15 amino acids. CDR3 sequence: CASSLRTGAKETQYF. CDR3 in DNA: TGTGCCAGCAGCTTGAGGACAGGGGCTAAAGAGACCCAGTACTTC.